The sequence of this T cell receptor beta chain was determined in a study of shared clonotypes between healthy human individuals. Donors, without exception, were Caucasian adults residing in Nashville, Tennessee. Germline assignment: CDR1 LNHNV and CDR2 YYDKDF (reference sequence). This CDR3 is built from 14 residues. V lost 7 bases to trimming and J lost 6 bases; unmatched junction nucleotides: 9. With regard to this clone: Its antigen remains unidentified.

Sequencing used immunoSEQ multiplex PCR; TCRdb keeps in-frame clones, though not all of them. This table holds 2 million to 2.5 million clones, around 92% found once. Notes on the study in general: Generation probability values for non-shared clonotypes were lower than those for clonotypes shared by all four donors.

The source of this sequence is a man younger than 35 in good health. Some clones in this sample may be carry-over from other donors' samples. The sample comprised naive CD4+ T cells from PBMCs. The subset here: CD45RA+ positively selected. The rearrangement uses TRBV15 and TRBJ1-5, with 7 positions matching TRBD1. The CDR3 reads CATNQGRGVQPQHF. CDR3 DNA: TGTGCCACCAATCAGGGCAGGGGGGTTCAGCCCCAGCATTTT.